This T cell receptor beta chain was profiled in a study of cytomegalovirus exposure and HLA in healthy donors. V was pared by 1 base and J by 1 base, with 7 bases of the junction left unmatched. Germline V gene data show CDR1 as MDHEN and CDR2 as SYDVKM. This CDR3 has 17 amino acids. This clone was detected only once. Method: immunoSEQ multiplex PCR; TCRdb's copy keeps in-frame clones and lacks some. The table lists fewer than 200,000 clones, more than 75% of them singletons. The sequence derives from a man aged 25-45 years in good health and CMV-seropositive. The chain links TRBV28 to TRBJ1-5, with TRBD1 matching over 7 bases. Sequencing input: PBMCs. The DNA of the CDR3 is TGTGCCAGCAGTTTATACCGGGAGGGACAGAGCAATCAGCCCCAGCATTTT. Translation gives CASSLYREGQSNQPQHF. The complete variable domain, with remaining parts taken from reference TRBV28 and TRBJ1-5, reads DVKVTQSSRYLVKRTGEKVFLECVQDMDHENMFWYRQDPGLGLRLIYFSYDVKMKEKGDIPEGYSVSREKKERFSLILESASTNQTSMYLCASSLYREGQSNQPQHFGDGTRLSIL.